Detailed here is one TCR beta chain. Its specificity is not known. This record comes from a study of T cell repertoires in cytomegalovirus infection. Study-wide context: Shared public TCR beta signatures pointed to both CMV infection and a matching HLA type. Study-level results: HLA-C-restricted CMV-specific TCR beta clonotypes prevailed in the ex vivo response.

TCRdb re-called the reads through MiXCR, storing one row per CDR3 protein. The table shows hundreds of thousands of distinct CDR3 sequences, with about a sixth occurring only once. The germline CDR1 and CDR2 sequences are LNHDA and SQIVND (reference sequence). Trimming took 9 bases from V and 4 from J, leaving 15 bases between them. The CDR3 length is 13 residues. This clonotype was sampled from a human donor in good health (CMV status not recorded). Some clones in this sample may be carry-over from other donors' samples. The rearrangement uses TRBV19 and TRBJ1-2; a weak D match, TRBD1 (5 bases). The sequencing input was PBMCs. The CDR3 sequence: CASKLTGPYGYTF. The DNA for the CDR3 is TGTGCCAGCAAACTAACAGGACCCTATGGCTACACCTTC.